This T cell receptor (beta chain) was identified during a study of blood T cell repertoires in COVID-19 (dated by TCRdb to the early 2020s). Context from the whole study: Samples covering the acute and convalescent phases of COVID-19 were provided by collaborators in the United States, Italy and Spain. The samples were drawn from the first 160 participants of the ongoing ImmuneRACE study and from 1,200 or so subjects provided by 6 global collaborators. Deeply sampled blood TCRbeta repertoires from subjects exposed to, actively infected with, or recovered from COVID-19 were included in the dataset. The sample metadata nearly always contained a de-identified subject ID, COVID-19 status, age in years and sex. The repertoires were released in a freely available public database meant as a resource for research on the immune response to SARS-CoV-2. The prospective study material was composed of cDNA or gDNA derived from T cells, B-cell-depleted T cells, or PBMCs. HLA class I and class II types, where available, came from metadata supplied by the sample provider rather than from assay-based typing. Here is what the overall study found, with its caveats: The amount of clinical and demographic metadata varied by source and participant and was provided uncurated.

In Seattle, one collaborating source enrolled patients while the infection was active and tracked those patients longitudinally over the course of disease. Whole blood was collected in K2EDTA tubes by collaborating institutions according to the institutions' own protocols. Collaborator samples were shipped for TCRbeta analysis as frozen whole blood, isolated PBMCs, or DNA extracted from either sample type. The CDR3 covers 13 residues, taking in both the cysteine and the phenylalanine. The CDR3 DNA has 39 bases and is translated from base 1. CDR1 and CDR2, per the germline V gene, are ENHRY and SYGVKD. The immunoSEQ Assay, a bias-controlled multiplex PCR, was used to amplify TCRbeta CDR3 regions from genomic DNA. The authors processed their data as follows. The number of nucleated cells in each sample was estimated from the amplification of reference gene primers within the assay. To quantify the absolute abundance of each unique TCRbeta CDR3 rearrangement, sequence reads were collapsed and filtered. For each sample, productive Simpson clonality was calculated as the square root of Simpson's diversity index over productive rearrangements. Here the immuneACCESS table is served through TCRdb, limited to in-frame sequences with V and J called. Missing clones are a known gap in these copies; in checked studies unresolved V genes cover under half, and the rest lacks a known reason. V, J and clone size were drawn from that table, and D and trimming were deduced from the DNA. The sample table holds around 140,000 clones, of which approximately 92% were seen once. The ten most abundant clones make up roughly 13% of the sample.

Notes on this clone: Its antigen is currently not known. Sequence at one end of the junction differs from germline and may be a read error.

The rearranged segments are TRBV10-3 and TRBJ1-4; the D gene remains uncertain. The clonotype comes from a man younger than 35 with COVID-19, enrolled during active disease. The source material was peripheral blood. The CDR3 protein is CAISDLQNEKLLF. The DNA sequence is as follows: TGTGCCATCAGTGATCTACAGAATGAAAAACTGCTTTTT.